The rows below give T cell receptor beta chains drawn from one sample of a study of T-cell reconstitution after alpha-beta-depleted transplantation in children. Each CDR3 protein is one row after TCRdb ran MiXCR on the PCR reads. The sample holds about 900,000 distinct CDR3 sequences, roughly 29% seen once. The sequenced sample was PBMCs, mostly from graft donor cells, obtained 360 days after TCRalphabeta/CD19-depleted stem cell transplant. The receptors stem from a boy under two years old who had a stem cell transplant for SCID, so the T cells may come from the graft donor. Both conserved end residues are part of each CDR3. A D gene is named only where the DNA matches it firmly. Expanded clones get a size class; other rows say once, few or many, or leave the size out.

cdr3_aa: CASSFRTPSAQYF; cdr3_nt: TGTGCCAGCAGCTTTAGAACCCCTAGCGCCCAGTACTTC; d_call: NA; j_call: TRBJ2-5; clone_size: few; v_call: TRBV7-2
cdr3_aa: CASSPWGVGEKLFF; cdr3_nt: TGTGCCAGCAGTCCTTGGGGAGTGGGTGAAAAACTGTTTTTT; d_call: NA; j_call: TRBJ1-4; clone_size: few; v_call: TRBV12-3/TRBV12-4
cdr3_aa: CASSYSPQGNTEAFF; cdr3_nt: TGTGCCAGCAGTTACTCCCCGCAGGGGAACACTGAAGCTTTCTTT; d_call: NA; j_call: TRBJ1-1; clone_size: NA; v_call: TRBV6-2/TRBV6-3
cdr3_aa: CSARDFPIGLRAAKNIQYF; cdr3_nt: TGCAGTGCTAGGGACTTCCCGATTGGATTACGAGCAGCGAAAAACATTCAGTACTTC; d_call: NA; j_call: TRBJ2-4; clone_size: NA; v_call: TRBV20-1
cdr3_aa: CASKISGTGGPGETYEQYF; cdr3_nt: TGTGCCAGCAAAATCTCGGGGACAGGAGGCCCCGGTGAGACCTACGAGCAGTACTTC; d_call: NA; j_call: TRBJ2-7; clone_size: many; v_call: TRBV21-1
cdr3_aa: CSAARTSGYNEQFF; cdr3_nt: TGCAGTGCTGCTCGGACTAGCGGATACAATGAGCAGTTCTTC; d_call: TRBD2; j_call: TRBJ2-1; clone_size: NA; v_call: TRBV20-1
cdr3_aa: CSVDGLAGVITDTQYF; cdr3_nt: TGCAGCGTTGATGGACTAGCGGGGGTAATCACAGATACGCAGTATTTT; d_call: TRBD2; j_call: TRBJ2-3; clone_size: NA; v_call: TRBV29-1
cdr3_aa: CASSFYWGQMNTEAFF; cdr3_nt: TGCGCCAGCAGCTTTTATTGGGGACAAATGAACACTGAAGCTTTCTTT; d_call: NA; j_call: TRBJ1-1; clone_size: NA; v_call: TRBV5-1
cdr3_aa: CATGGLAMAEQFF; cdr3_nt: TGTGCCACGGGAGGACTAGCAATGGCTGAGCAGTTCTTC; d_call: TRBD2; j_call: TRBJ2-1; clone_size: NA; v_call: TRBV2
cdr3_aa: CAHARDRSLHQPQHF; cdr3_nt: TGTGCCCACGCCCGGGACAGGAGCCTTCATCAGCCCCAGCATTTT; d_call: TRBD1; j_call: TRBJ1-5; clone_size: few; v_call: TRBV28
cdr3_aa: CASSPADGAYNEQFF; cdr3_nt: TGTGCCAGCTCACCCGCGGACGGCGCCTACAATGAGCAGTTCTTC; d_call: NA; j_call: TRBJ2-1; clone_size: few; v_call: TRBV18
cdr3_aa: CASSSTLGQAYTGELFF; cdr3_nt: TGTGCCAGCAGTTCAACCCTTGGGCAGGCCTACACCGGGGAGCTGTTTTTT; d_call: NA; j_call: TRBJ2-2; clone_size: NA; v_call: TRBV25-1
cdr3_aa: CSATGLNTEAFF; cdr3_nt: TGCAGCGCGACAGGGTTGAACACTGAAGCTTTCTTT; d_call: TRBD1; j_call: TRBJ1-1; clone_size: many; v_call: TRBV20-1
cdr3_aa: CASSQDQGIDEKLFF; cdr3_nt: TGCGCCAGCAGCCAAGATCAGGGAATTGATGAAAAACTGTTTTTT; d_call: NA; j_call: TRBJ1-4; clone_size: NA; v_call: TRBV4-1
cdr3_aa: CASSLGLAAGDEQYF; cdr3_nt: TGCGCCAGCAGCTTGGGACTAGCGGCAGGAGACGAGCAGTACTTC; d_call: TRBD2; j_call: TRBJ2-7; clone_size: NA; v_call: TRBV5-1
cdr3_aa: CASSSTGAETQYF; cdr3_nt: TGCGCCAGCAGCTCGACAGGGGCCGAGACCCAGTACTTC; d_call: TRBD1; j_call: TRBJ2-5; clone_size: few; v_call: TRBV5-1
cdr3_aa: CASSYIGEKIF; cdr3_nt: TGTGCCAGCAGTTACATCGGTGAGAAAATCTTC; d_call: NA; j_call: TRBJ2-7; clone_size: few; v_call: TRBV6-2/TRBV6-3
cdr3_aa: CASSPPSAVNTEAFF; cdr3_nt: TGTGCCAGCTCACCACCCTCGGCAGTGAACACTGAAGCTTTCTTT; d_call: NA; j_call: TRBJ1-1; clone_size: few; v_call: TRBV18
cdr3_aa: CSARDSRGGNQPQHF; cdr3_nt: TGCAGTGCTAGAGATTCCAGGGGTGGCAATCAGCCCCAGCATTTT; d_call: NA; j_call: TRBJ1-5; clone_size: NA; v_call: TRBV20-1
cdr3_aa: CASSNRVSTDTQYF; cdr3_nt: TGTGCCAGCAGTAACAGGGTCAGCACAGATACGCAGTATTTT; d_call: NA; j_call: TRBJ2-3; clone_size: NA; v_call: TRBV12-3/TRBV12-4
cdr3_aa: CSARDNPGSTYEQYF; cdr3_nt: TGCAGTGCTAGAGATAACCCTGGCTCTACCTACGAGCAGTACTTC; d_call: NA; j_call: TRBJ2-7; clone_size: NA; v_call: TRBV20-1
cdr3_aa: CASGEGSEILSYNEQFF; cdr3_nt: TGTGCCAGCGGGGAAGGGTCCGAAATCCTCTCCTACAATGAGCAGTTCTTC; d_call: NA; j_call: TRBJ2-1; clone_size: NA; v_call: TRBV12-3/TRBV12-4
cdr3_aa: CSVEDIGRETQYF; cdr3_nt: TGCAGCGTTGAAGATATTGGTAGGGAGACCCAGTACTTC; d_call: NA; j_call: TRBJ2-5; clone_size: few; v_call: TRBV29-1
cdr3_aa: CASSQVRWTGEGGELFF; cdr3_nt: TGTGCCAGCAGCCAAGTCAGGTGGACAGGGGAGGGCGGGGAGCTGTTTTTT; d_call: TRBD1; j_call: TRBJ2-2; clone_size: NA; v_call: TRBV4-2